This TCR beta chain was recorded in a study of blood T cell repertoires in COVID-19. Study background: Samples of COVID-19 (acute and convalescent) were obtained from the United States, Italy and Spain. T cells, B-cell-depleted T cells, or PBMCs supplied cDNA or gDNA.

CDR3 length: 15 residues. Original methodology: Reference gene primer amplification yielded estimated nucleated cell counts. Some clones are missing from TCRdb's copy, which holds only in-frame ones; the method was immunoSEQ multiplex PCR. V and J calls and clone size are as listed in that table; D and trimming were resolved from the DNA. In the table there are 95,000 to 150,000 clones, over 75% of which are singletons. The TCR comes from a woman older than 75 with acute or convalescent COVID-19. V and J are TRBV21-1 and TRBJ1-1. TRBV21-1 is a pseudogene segment. Material for sequencing was peripheral blood. CDR3 residues: CASSKNRGLGTEAFF. Here the CDR3 DNA reads TGTGCCAGCAGCAAAAATCGGGGGTTAGGCACTGAAGCTTTCTTT.